These 17 T cell receptor beta chains were all obtained from the same sample, sequenced in a study of T cell repertoires in cytomegalovirus infection. MiXCR was run by TCRdb on the reads, yielding one entry per CDR3 protein. The sample records around 550,000 distinct CDR3 sequences, 26% being singletons. The sequenced material came from PBMCs. The receptors stem from a human donor in good health (CMV status not recorded). Some clones in this sample may be carry-over from other donors' samples.

This clonotype was counted between two and nine times. V and J are TRBV10-3 and TRBJ2-5; D tentatively reads TRBD1 or TRBD2 (6 bases each). Per germline, CDR1 ENHRY and CDR2 SYGVKD. The CDR3 runs to 15 residues. Deletions cut 4 bases from V and 2 bases from J, with 14 bases between. The CDR3 is CAISGGGGGQETQYF. CDR3 coding DNA: TGTGCCATCAGTGGAGGGGGAGGAGGGCAAGAGACCCAGTACTTC.

This clonotype was detected a few times. The chain recombines TRBV28 with TRBJ2-1; D gene unclear. The CDR3 covers 11 residues. V was clipped by 5 bases and J by 8 bases, with 7 bases between them. Germline-derived CDR1 and CDR2 are MDHEN and SYDVKM. The CDR3 nucleotides read TGTGCCAGCAGTGTTGAGGATGAGCAGTTCTTC. Translation: CASSVEDEQFF.

This clonotype was detected only a few times. The chain employs TRBV12-3 or TRBV12-4 and TRBJ2-1, with TRBD2 as a possible D gene (6 bases). V lost 3 bases and J lost 4, with 10 bases in between. This CDR3 region has 14 residues. CDR3 nucleotide sequence: TGTGCCAGCAGTTTTTTAGCGGAGTACAATGAGCAGTTCTTC. It codes for CASSFLAEYNEQFF.

V gene TRBV12-3 or TRBV12-4 combines with J gene TRBJ2-3; 15 nucleotides agree with TRBD2. Trimming cost V 5 bases and J 0 bases; bases outside gene matches: 12. The CDR3 contains 20 residues. Here the CDR3 DNA reads TGTGCCAGCAGTCTGGGACTGGGACTAGCGGGAGGCTCTAGCACAGATACGCAGTATTTT. This gives the protein CASSLGLGLAGGSSTDTQYF.

This chain links TRBV19 with TRBJ2-1; tentatively, D is TRBD2 (5 bases). Trimming stripped 10 bases from V and 7 bases from J, with 23 bases between. This CDR3 contains 15 residues. The germline V gene has CDR1 LNHDA and CDR2 SQIVND (reference sequence). The CDR3 spells CATRPRGDLYNEQFF. The DNA of the CDR3 is TGTGCCACCCGCCCCCGGGGAGACCTCTATAATGAGCAGTTCTTC.

This clonotype occurred many times. The chain uses TRBV7-2 and TRBJ2-1; TRBD2 matches 8 bases. The V gene's germline CDR1 is SGHTA and CDR2 FQGNSA. V lost 5 bases, J lost 6 bases, and 9 bases stayed unmatched. The CDR3 contains 15 residues. The CDR3 DNA follows: TGTGCCAGCAGCGCCTTCAGCGGGAGCTCCAATGAGCAGTTCTTC. It codes for CASSAFSGSSNEQFF.

The chain joins TRBV20-1 to TRBJ2-4, with 9 bases lining up with TRBD1. CDR3 size: 16 residues. The germline CDR1 and CDR2 sequences are DFQATT and SNEGSKA (reference sequence). The ends lost 1 base at V and 0 bases at J; junction bases unmatched: 4. CDR3 nucleotides: TGCAGTGCTAGAGGGACAGGGGATCTAGCCAAAAACATTCAGTACTTC. Encoded protein: CSARGTGDLAKNIQYF.

The chain is built from TRBV15 and TRBJ2-5, with D possibly TRBD2 on 5 matching bases. CDR3 length equals 14 residues. Germline CDR1 reads LNHNV; CDR2 reads YYDKDF (reference sequence). The V gene lost 0 bases and the J gene lost 7 bases, with 12 bases spanning the gap. This CDR3 is CATSREGGLGTQYF. The CDR3 DNA reads as TGTGCCACCAGCAGAGAAGGAGGTCTTGGGACCCAGTACTTC.

This clonotype was detected ten times or more. The chain combines TRBV7-6 with TRBJ2-5, with 12 bases aligning to TRBD1. Germline V gene lookup returns CDR1 SGHVS and CDR2 FNYEAQ. V was pared by 2 bases and J by 4 bases, with 20 bases of the junction left unmatched. The CDR3 length is 21 residues. The CDR3 nucleotides read TGTGCCAGCAGCTTAAACGCCTACCCTTCCCGGGACAGGGGGCCGCCAGAGACCCAGTACTTC. Translating gives CASSLNAYPSRDRGPPETQYF.

In this sample, this clonotype turned up many times. The chain links TRBV7-6 to TRBJ2-5; D remains ambiguous. There are 18 residues in the CDR3. Per the germline V gene, CDR1 is SGHVS and CDR2 is FNYEAQ. V gave up 1 base and J gave up 1 base, with 19 bases separating them. The DNA of the CDR3 is TGTGCCAGCAGCTTAGACCACCCGCGGCTTTTGAGCCAAGAGACCCAGTACTTC. This sequence encodes CASSLDHPRLLSQETQYF. Full variable domain (rest looked up from reference TRBV7-6 and TRBJ2-5): GAGVSQSPRYKVTKRGQDVALRCDPISGHVSLYWYRQALGQGPEFLTYFNYEAQQDKSGLPNDRFSAERPEGSISTLTIQRTEQRDSAMYRCASSLDHPRLLSQETQYFGPGTRLLVL.

V and J are TRBV7-8 and TRBJ2-5; D is uncertain. This CDR3 has 14 amino acids. Trimming took 4 bases from V and 1 from J, leaving 10 bases between them. Germline V CDR1 and CDR2: SGHVS, FQNEAQ. The CDR3 loop is CASSSNSPQETQYF. CDR3 DNA: TGTGCCAGCAGCTCCAATAGCCCCCAAGAGACCCAGTACTTC.

This clonotype was recorded a few times. This chain uses TRBV27 with TRBJ2-7, with D possibly TRBD1 on 5 matching bases. Germline CDR1 is MNHEY and CDR2 is SMNVEV (reference sequence). Trimming shortened V by 8 bases and J by 2 bases, and 19 bases separated the two germline ends. This CDR3 comprises 15 residues. The CDR3 nucleotides read TGTGCCAGCGGTTCTACGGGCAGGGCAACCTACGAGCAGTACTTC. Protein product: CASGSTGRATYEQYF.

The rearrangement uses TRBV3-1 and TRBJ2-7; D is undetermined. The V and J ends lost 0 bases and 2 bases respectively, with 11 bases between them. CDR1 LGHDT and CDR2 YNNKEL come from the germline V gene (reference sequence). This CDR3 has 15 residues. CDR3 DNA sequence: TGTGCCAGCAGCCAAGATCTGGGTCGGACCTACGAGCAGTACTTC. It translates to CASSQDLGRTYEQYF.

About this clonotype itself: A read error may explain this, as a much larger clone is one base away. The gene calls are TRBV7-2 and TRBJ2-5; either TRBD1 or TRBD2 may supply D (5 bases each). CDR1 is SGHTA, CDR2 FQGNSA, per germline. Trimming pared 2 bases from V and 6 bases from J, leaving 16 bases between. The CDR3 is 15 residues long. The CDR3 loop reads CASSLWQGVRQTQYF. The CDR3 nucleotides read TGTGCCAGCAGCTTATGGCAGGGAGTAAGACAGACCCAGTACTTC.

The chain links TRBV7-4 to TRBJ1-3, with D perhaps TRBD1 (6 bases). The CDR3 runs 17 residues. The V and J ends lost 4 bases and 0 bases respectively, with 16 bases between them. Germline values: CDR1 SGHVT, CDR2 SQSDAQ. The CDR3 loop reads CASSSRTGTPSGNTIYF. CDR3 bases: TGTGCCAGCAGCTCTAGAACAGGGACCCCCTCTGGAAACACCATATATTTT.

The table lists this clonotype with a few counts. V and J are TRBV20-1 and TRBJ2-3; 10 nucleotides match TRBD2. Per the germline V gene, CDR1 is DFQATT and CDR2 is SNEGSKA (reference sequence). Losses at the gene ends were 4 bases for V and 2 bases for J; bases not matched to a gene: 3. The CDR3 is 14 amino acids. The CDR3: CSATGTSDTDTQYF. CDR3 nucleotides: TGCAGTGCTACCGGGACTAGCGACACAGATACGCAGTATTTT.

This clonotype appeared a few times. V gene TRBV28 combines with J gene TRBJ2-1, with TRBD2 as a possible D gene (5 bases). The CDR3 covers 14 residues. The germline gives CDR1 MDHEN, CDR2 SYDVKM. Trimming left V 6 bases short and J 6 bases short, with 15 bases between. In DNA form, the CDR3 reads TGTGCCAGCAGCTCCTCAGCGGAGCTCAATGAGCAGTTCTTC. Translated: CASSSSAELNEQFF.